Included here is one T cell receptor (beta chain) sequence, with context. The antigen remains unidentified. PCR was performed a second time for about 7 to 12 cycles using a sample-barcoded 5' primer and a J-beta primer mix. TCRdb re-analysed the 5' RACE reads in MiXCR, keeping a single row per CDR3 protein. The sample holds hundreds of thousands of distinct CDR3 sequences, 25% to 30% seen once. Isolation yielded PBMCs, at least 7 million per sample, in every case. Each sample provided at least 5.5 micrograms of extracted total RNA. The data are from a study of blood T cells in healthy people across ages. Points from the study as a whole: As naive T cell percentage varied, TCR beta diversity correlated strongly with it. It was the long-lived donors that had more naive CD4+ cells and higher diversity than aged donors.

The sequence was obtained from a woman older than 75 in good health. Sequencing used blood.

CDR3 loop: CASSSLCEQYF. The CDR3 bases are TGTGCCAGCAGCTCATTGTGCGAGCAGTACTTC. The rearrangement links TRBV6-5 to TRBJ2-5; D unresolved. The J call is uncertain, as TRBJ2-7 better fits the DNA end. This CDR3 contains 11 residues. Germline loops: CDR1 MNHEY, CDR2 SVGAGI.